Below are 2 T cell receptor beta chains sequenced from a single sample in a study of CD8 T cells in ankylosing spondylitis. In TCRdb, the 5' RACE reads were re-called with MiXCR into one record per CDR3 protein. The sample shows over 100,000 distinct CDR3 sequences, around 7% of them seen only once. Material for sequencing was blood, either unsorted or a sorted T cell fraction (not recorded which). The receptors come from a male donor with ankylosing spondylitis or in good health (not recorded which).

This clonotype was found many times. The chain links TRBV5-1 to TRBJ2-1; D may match TRBD1 or TRBD2 (5 bases each). V was pared by 2 bases and J by 9 bases, with 9 bases between. Per the germline V gene, CDR1 is SGHRS and CDR2 is YFSETQ. The length of the CDR3 is 12 residues. The CDR3 sequence is CASSLEGTEQFF. The CDR3 nucleotides are TGCGCCAGCAGCTTAGAGGGGACTGAGCAGTTCTTC. The variable domain in full, with the rest retrieved from reference TRBV5-1 and TRBJ2-1, is KAGVTQTPRYLIKTRGQQVTLSCSPISGHRSVSWYQQTPGQGLQFLFEYFSETQRNKGNFPGRFSGRQFSNSRSEMNVSTLELGDSALYLCASSLEGTEQFFGPGTRLTVL.

This clonotype showed up many times. The gene calls are TRBV7-2 and TRBJ2-7; D is unclear. The ends were cut back, 0 bases at V and 0 bases at J, with 3 bases in the middle. The germline gives CDR1 SGHTA, CDR2 FQGNSA. The CDR3 is 13 residues long. This CDR3 reads CASSLAHSYEQYF. DNA of the CDR3: TGTGCCAGCAGCTTAGCTCACTCCTACGAGCAGTACTTC.